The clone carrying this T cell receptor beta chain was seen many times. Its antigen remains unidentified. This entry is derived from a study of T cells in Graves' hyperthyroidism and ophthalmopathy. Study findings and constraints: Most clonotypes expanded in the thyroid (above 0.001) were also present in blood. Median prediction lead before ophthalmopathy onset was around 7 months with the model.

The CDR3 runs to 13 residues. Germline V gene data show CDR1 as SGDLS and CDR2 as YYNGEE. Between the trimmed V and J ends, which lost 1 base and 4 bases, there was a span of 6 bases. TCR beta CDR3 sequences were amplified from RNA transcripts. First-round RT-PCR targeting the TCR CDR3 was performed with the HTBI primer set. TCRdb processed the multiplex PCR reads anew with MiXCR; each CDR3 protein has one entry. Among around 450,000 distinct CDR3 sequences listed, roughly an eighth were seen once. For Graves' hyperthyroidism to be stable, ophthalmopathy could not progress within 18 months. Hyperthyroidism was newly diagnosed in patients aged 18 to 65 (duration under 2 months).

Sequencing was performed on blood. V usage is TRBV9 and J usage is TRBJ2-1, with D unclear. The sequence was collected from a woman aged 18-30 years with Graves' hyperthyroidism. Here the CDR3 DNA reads TGTGCCAGCAGCGTACGAGGTTACAATGAGCAGTTCTTC. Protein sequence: CASSVRGYNEQFF.